This record looks at one T cell receptor beta chain sequence and its context. Its antigen is not identified. The data are from a study of CD8+ T cells in alopecia areata. Overall study context: A 6-month off-drug phase came after tofacitinib, which had lasted 6 to 18 months. General observations from the study: Clarity of TCR sharing across patients fell short of that in mice, possibly HLA-related.

RNA, once extracted, was reverse transcribed into cDNA for use as the sequencing template. TCRdb's copy holds only in-frame clones and misses some; the assay was immunoSEQ multiplex PCR. The sample contains some 150,000 clones, under 60% of which appear only once. Germline V CDR1 and CDR2: SGDLS, YYNGEE. V gave up 3 bases and J gave up 5 bases; unmatched junction bases: 2. This CDR3 spans 15 amino acids. V is TRBV9 and J is TRBJ1-6; 10 nucleotides align to TRBD1. The receptor was derived from a human donor with alopecia areata. Here the sequenced sample was CD4+ T cells sorted from blood, taken at week 0. The CDR3 nucleotides read TGTGCCAGCAGCGCGGGACAGGGGCATAATTCACCCCTCCACTTT. It yields the protein CASSAGQGHNSPLHF.